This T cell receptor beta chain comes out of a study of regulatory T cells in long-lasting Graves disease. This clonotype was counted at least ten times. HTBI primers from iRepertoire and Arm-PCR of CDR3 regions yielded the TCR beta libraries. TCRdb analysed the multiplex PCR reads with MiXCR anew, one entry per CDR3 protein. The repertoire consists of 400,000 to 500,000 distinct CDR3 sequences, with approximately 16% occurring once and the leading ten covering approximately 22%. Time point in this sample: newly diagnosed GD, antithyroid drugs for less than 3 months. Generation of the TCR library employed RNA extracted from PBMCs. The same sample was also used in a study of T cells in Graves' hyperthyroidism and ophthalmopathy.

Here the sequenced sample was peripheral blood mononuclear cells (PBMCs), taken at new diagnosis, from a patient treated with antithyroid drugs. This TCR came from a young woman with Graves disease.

The CDR3 sequence: CASSYGSNQPQHF. For the CDR3, the DNA is TGTGCCAGCAGCTACGGGAGTAATCAGCCCCAGCATTTT. The rearrangement uses TRBV11-2 and TRBJ1-5; no reliable D call. Germline V CDR1 and CDR2: SGHAT, FQNNGV. Trimming cost V 4 bases and J 4 bases, with 8 bases left between them. There are 13 residues in the CDR3.